This TCR beta chain emerged from a study of cytomegalovirus exposure and HLA in healthy donors. The PCR contained 60 Vbeta and 13 Jbeta primers. Sequencing used immunoSEQ multiplex PCR; TCRdb keeps in-frame clones, though not all of them. The sample yields around 300,000 clones, about four fifths seen once. The CDR3 has 17 amino acids. V dropped 5 bases and J dropped 7; count of bases not matched to a gene: 17. CDR1 SEHNR and CDR2 FQNEAQ come from the germline V gene (reference sequence). The specimen sequenced was PBMCs. The clonotype originates from a woman in her thirties or forties in good health and CMV-seropositive. The V gene is TRBV7-9, the J gene TRBJ2-1, with 7 positions matching TRBD2. The CDR3 reads CASSNNLLAAYKNEQFF. Written as DNA, the CDR3 is TGTGCCAGCAGCAACAATCTTCTAGCGGCGTATAAGAATGAGCAGTTCTTC.